This T cell receptor (beta chain) was observed in a study of a mutant IDH1 vaccine in newly diagnosed glioma. Study details: Treated patients, roughly 60% male and about 38% female, averaged approximately 40 years of age. Previous treatment comprised radiotherapy, temozolomide, or both, mostly both.

The germline gives CDR1 MGHRA, CDR2 YSYEKL. Trimming left V 4 bases short and J 7 bases short, with 16 bases between. The CDR3 is 15 residues long. In the case of this clone: Its antigen is currently unknown.

Time point: baseline, week 1 (first vaccination visit). The sample's treatment: pre-vaccination baseline after standard-of-care therapy. New IDH1-mutant, ATRX-lost WHO grade 3 or 4 astrocytomas occurred in donors. The study, taken as a whole, reports: Patients showed vaccine-induced immune responses at a rate of approximately 95%.

This table comes from immunoSEQ multiplex PCR, and its TCRdb copy is limited to in-frame clones, with some not included. The data show 30,000 to 40,000 clones, roughly 78% seen once. This chain uses TRBV4-1 with TRBJ1-4; D is unresolved. The sequence was obtained from a man aged 40-50 years with glioma. Some clones in this sample may be carry-over from other donors' samples. The sample consisted of PBMCs, taken from a glioma patient treated with radiotherapy, temozolomide or both. This CDR3 reads CASSLEGRKGEKLFF. The CDR3 region has the DNA TGCGCCAGCAGCCTCGAGGGCCGGAAGGGTGAAAAACTGTTTTTT.